These 32 T cell receptor beta chains were sequenced from one sample in a study of cytomegalovirus exposure and HLA in healthy donors (dated by TCRdb to about 2017). Library prep was done by the immunoSEQ multiplex PCR assay. For the multiplex PCR, a mixture combining 60 forward primers for TCR Vbeta segments and 13 reverse primers for TCR Jbeta segments was used. TCRdb carries this immuneACCESS record with in-frame sequences only. Its versions omit some clonotypes, under half of them owing to an unresolved V gene in the studies checked, with the rest unexplained. Present in this sample are about 180,000 clones, around 84% of which were seen just once. The biggest ten clones account for roughly 1.2% of the sample. Sequencing was performed on PBMCs. The receptor set was obtained from a girl aged 2-10 years in good health and CMV-seropositive.

The rearrangement uses TRBV12-5 and TRBJ1-2, with TRBD1 as a possible D gene (6 bases). The CDR3 runs 14 residues. Deletions cut 2 bases from V and 3 bases from J, with 10 bases between. The germline V gene has CDR1 LGHNT and CDR2 FRNRAP. In nucleotides, the CDR3 is TGTGCTAGTGGTTTGACACAGGGTGACTATGGCTACACCTTC. Its translation: CASGLTQGDYGYTF.

As regards this clone: Other DNA sequences in this sample translate to the same CDR3. The chain has TRBV6-5 and TRBJ1-5, with TRBD1 identical over 8 bases. This CDR3 contains 15 residues. With V trimmed by 6 bases and J by 4 bases, 8 bases remained unmatched. Germline CDR1 and CDR2: MNHEY and SVGAGI. In nucleotides, the CDR3 is TGTGCCAGCAGACTTCGGACAGGGATGAATCAGCCCCAGCATTTT. Translation gives CASRLRTGMNQPQHF.

This chain joins TRBV19 and TRBJ2-7; D possibly corresponds to TRBD2 (6 bases). Trimming removed 1 base from V and 1 base from J, with 8 bases in between. The CDR3 runs to 14 residues. Germline CDR1 and CDR2: LNHDA and SQIVND (reference sequence). The chain's CDR3 is CASSIGTTSYEQYF. DNA for the CDR3: TGTGCCAGTAGTATAGGGACTACTTCCTACGAGCAGTACTTC.

This chain links TRBV10-1 with TRBJ2-1; 8 bases fit TRBD1. With 5 bases clipped from V and 8 bases from J, the junction kept 11 bases outside the gene matches. Germline assignment: CDR1 WNHNN and CDR2 SYGVQD (reference sequence). The CDR3 contains 15 residues. The CDR3 nucleotides are TGCGCCAGCAGTCCGACAGGGGAAGGACCCGATGAGCAGTTCTTC. This translates into CASSPTGEGPDEQFF.

The CDR3 protein is CASSPTQETQYF. Written as DNA, the CDR3 is TGTGCCAGCTCACCAACTCAAGAGACCCAGTACTTC. The chain combines TRBV18 with TRBJ2-5; D unresolved. This CDR3 has 12 residues. Germline CDR1 is KGHSH and CDR2 is LQKENI. Trimming took off 2 bases at V and 2 bases at J, with 3 bases between the two ends.

This sequence joins TRBV7-6 and TRBJ2-7; D ambiguous. The CDR3 extends over 14 amino acids. The germline V and J ends were trimmed by 5 bases and 2 bases, with 13 bases remaining between them. Germline V gene sequence: CDR1 SGHVS, CDR2 FNYEAQ. The CDR3 here is CASSPRRFTYEQYF. In nucleotides, the CDR3 is TGTGCCAGCAGCCCGAGGCGCTTTACCTACGAGCAGTACTTC.

The chain couples TRBV18 to TRBJ1-6, with TRBD1 matching over 8 bases. The CDR3 length is 15 residues. CDR1 and CDR2 from the germline V gene are KGHSH and LQKENI. V shed 2 bases and J 9 bases; nucleotides not matched to a gene: 6. CDR3 coding DNA: TGTGCCAGCTCACCATCCGGGACAGGCGCTTCACCCCTCCACTTT. This sequence encodes CASSPSGTGASPLHF.

The chain has TRBV5-4 and TRBJ2-1; 8 bases are shared with TRBD1. The CDR3 is made up of 15 amino acids. V dropped 4 bases and J dropped 6; count of bases not matched to a gene: 9. Germline CDR1 SGHNT, CDR2 YYREEE (reference sequence). CDR3 protein: CASSSGQGIVNEQFF. CDR3 DNA: TGTGCCAGCAGCAGTGGACAGGGAATTGTCAATGAGCAGTTCTTC.

The genes are TRBV4-1 and TRBJ2-4; a weak D match, TRBD1 (6 bases). The germline V gene has CDR1 MGHRA and CDR2 YSYEKL. This CDR3 is 16 amino acids long. Trimming took 3 bases from V and 8 from J, leaving 20 bases between them. CDR3 nucleotides: TGCGCCAGCAGCCAGGTCCCGAACCCAAAGGGGGACATTCAGTACTTC. The encoded protein is CASSQVPNPKGDIQYF.

The chain links TRBV6-5 to TRBJ1-2, with TRBD1 identical over 7 bases. The V gene's germline CDR1 is MNHEY and CDR2 SVGAGI. The CDR3 covers 14 residues. The junction had 6 bases not matched to a gene; V was cut back by 5 bases and J by 3 bases. CDR3 protein: CASSRQGPYYGYTF. The CDR3 DNA follows: TGTGCCAGCAGTCGACAGGGCCCGTACTATGGCTACACCTTC.

This chain uses TRBV5-1 with TRBJ2-1; D perhaps matches TRBD1 (5 bases). The CDR3 length is 16 residues. CDR1 is SGHRS and CDR2 is YFSETQ in the germline V gene. V gave up 0 bases and J gave up 6 bases, with 16 bases separating them. CDR3 protein: CASSLETVTWPNEQFF. The CDR3 DNA reads as TGCGCCAGCAGCTTGGAGACAGTGACCTGGCCCAATGAGCAGTTCTTC.

CDR3 coding DNA: TGCAGCGTGGGTGGCGGGGTGAACACTGAAGCTTTCTTT. It codes for CSVGGGVNTEAFF. This chain links TRBV29-1 with TRBJ1-1; D unclear. CDR3 length equals 13 residues. CDR1 and CDR2 from the germline V gene are SQVTM and ANQGSEA. Trimming took off 6 bases at V and 0 bases at J, with 11 bases between the two ends.

This chain uses TRBV6-5 with TRBJ1-4; the D gene is possibly TRBD1 (6 bases). There are 15 residues in the CDR3. Germline CDR1 and CDR2: MNHEY and SVGAGI. Trimming removed 5 bases from V and 8 bases from J, with 18 bases in between. The CDR3 is CASSASGASDEKLFF. The CDR3 coding sequence is TGTGCCAGCAGTGCCTCAGGGGCCAGTGACGAAAAACTGTTTTTT.

This chain uses TRBV11-2 with TRBJ2-7; tentative D call: TRBD1 (5 bases). The V and J ends lost 6 bases and 4 bases respectively, with 10 bases between them. CDR1 is SGHAT, CDR2 FQNNGV, per germline. The CDR3 extends over 12 amino acids. The CDR3 nucleotides are TGTGCCAGCAGTTTTCAGGGTTACGAGCAGTACTTC. This gives the protein CASSFQGYEQYF.

The chain joins TRBV28 to TRBJ1-1; possible D gene TRBD1, 6 bases. The CDR3 consists of 17 residues. V was pared by 7 bases and J by 1 base, with 22 bases between. The germline V gene has CDR1 MDHEN and CDR2 SYDVKM. The CDR3: CASTVGGPSPSNTEAFF. Here the CDR3 DNA reads TGTGCCAGCACAGTGGGGGGGCCCTCCCCATCGAACACTGAAGCTTTCTTT. The whole variable domain, filled in from reference TRBV28 and TRBJ1-1, reads DVKVTQSSRYLVKRTGEKVFLECVQDMDHENMFWYRQDPGLGLRLIYFSYDVKMKEKGDIPEGYSVSREKKERFSLILESASTNQTSMYLCASTVGGPSPSNTEAFFGQGTRLTVV.

The CDR3 DNA reads TGTGCCAGCAGTGTCAAACAGGGGTATGGCTACACCTTC. It yields the protein CASSVKQGYGYTF. The V call is TRBV27, the J call TRBJ1-2, with 7 nucleotides matching TRBD1. The CDR3 has 13 amino acids. After removal of 5 bases from V and 5 bases from J, the junction contained 5 bases not matched to a gene. The V gene's germline CDR1 is MNHEY and CDR2 SMNVEV (reference sequence).

A remark on this clone: An end of the junction differs from the germline gene, which may be a read error. V is TRBV5-6 and J is TRBJ2-7; D is perhaps TRBD2 (5 bases). The CDR3 is made up of 16 amino acids. Per the germline V gene, CDR1 is SGHDT and CDR2 is YYEEEE. Written as DNA, the CDR3 is TGTGCCAGCAGTTTGGATCGAGGGTGGTCCACCTACGAGCAGTACTTC. It codes for CASSLDRGWSTYEQYF.

The V call is TRBV7-2, the J call TRBJ2-7; 10 nucleotides align to TRBD1. The germline CDR1 and CDR2 sequences are SGHTA and FQGNSA. V trimming: 4 bases; J trimming: 0 bases; junction bases outside the gene matches: 3. The CDR3 has 15 residues. CDR3 sequence reads: CASSSRTGGSYEQYF. CDR3 nucleotides: TGTGCCAGCAGCTCGAGGACAGGGGGCTCCTACGAGCAGTACTTC.

In its sample, this clone was seen a few times. The rearrangement links TRBV2 to TRBJ1-4; D perhaps matches TRBD1 (6 bases). Deletions cut 4 bases from V and 8 bases from J, with 14 bases between. Germline assignment: CDR1 SNHLY and CDR2 FYNNEI. The CDR3 runs to 14 residues. The CDR3 spells CASSAQGIDEKLFF. The CDR3 region has the DNA TGTGCCAGCAGTGCCCAGGGGATTGACGAAAAACTGTTTTTT.

Worth noting for this clone: The germline gene is not matched at one end of the junction; a read error may be the cause. This sequence joins TRBV6-1 and TRBJ1-2; TRBD1 agrees at 7 bases. There are 15 residues in the CDR3. Germline CDR1 reads MNHNS; CDR2 reads SASEGT. CDR3 nucleotide sequence: TGTGCCAGCAGCGAAGGGGACAGAAACTTCTATGGCTACACCTTC. Its protein product is CASSEGDRNFYGYTF.

This clone has a handful of counts. The rearrangement uses TRBV6-5 and TRBJ1-2; TRBD1 matches 8 bases. The trim removed 8 bases at V and 1 base at J, leaving 9 bases unmatched. This CDR3 spans 15 amino acids. CDR1 and CDR2 from the germline V gene are MNHEY and SVGAGI. CDR3 bases: TGTGCCAGCTCGAGTGTGGGACAGGATAACTATGGCTACACCTTC. Protein: CASSSVGQDNYGYTF.

The CDR3 DNA follows: TGTGCCAGCAGCGTTGGGACAAGGTCCTCCTACGAGCAGTACTTC. It encodes CASSVGTRSSYEQYF. The chain links TRBV9 to TRBJ2-7, with D perhaps matching TRBD1 (6 bases). From germline, CDR1 is SGDLS and CDR2 YYNGEE. Trimming pared 2 bases from V and 0 bases from J, leaving 12 bases between. The CDR3 has 15 residues.

The chain recombines TRBV9 with TRBJ2-1, with a possible D match to TRBD1 (6 bases). V lost 3 bases and J lost 4, with 11 bases in between. The CDR3 spans 14 residues. Germline loops: CDR1 SGDLS, CDR2 YYNGEE. The CDR3 DNA sequence: TGTGCCAGCAGCGGATCGACAGGTTACAATGAGCAGTTCTTC. Translating it yields CASSGSTGYNEQFF. The full variable domain, completed using reference TRBV9 and TRBJ2-1, is DSGVTQTPKHLITATGQRVTLRCSPRSGDLSVYWYQQSLDQGLQFLIQYYNGEERAKGNILERFSAQQFPDLHSELNLSSLELGDSALYFCASSGSTGYNEQFFGPGTRLTVL.

V gene TRBV10-3 combines with J gene TRBJ2-7; a possible D gene is TRBD1 (5 bases). Germline V gene sequence: CDR1 ENHRY, CDR2 SYGVKD. The CDR3 runs 13 residues. The V gene lost 10 bases and the J gene lost 1 base, with 14 bases spanning the gap. CDR3: CATTTQGSYEQYF. The CDR3, as DNA: TGTGCCACCACAACTCAGGGATCCTACGAGCAGTACTTC.

The rearrangement uses TRBV30 and TRBJ1-2; D possibly corresponds to TRBD1 (6 bases). The CDR3 has 13 amino acids. Germline values: CDR1 GTSNPN, CDR2 SVGIG (reference sequence). Trimming took off 1 base at V and 4 bases at J, with 10 bases between the two ends. CDR3 bases: TGTGCCTGGAGTGCAGGGGTAACCTATGGCTACACCTTC. Its protein product is CAWSAGVTYGYTF.

This rearrangement joins TRBV5-1 to TRBJ2-3; possible D gene TRBD2, 5 bases. Germline CDR1 reads SGHRS; CDR2 reads YFSETQ. CDR3 length equals 15 residues. V lost 7 bases to trimming and J lost 2 bases, with 17 bases between them. The CDR3 DNA is TGCGCCAGCCAAACCCCGGGGTCCCTCACAGATACGCAGTATTTT. Protein sequence: CASQTPGSLTDTQYF.

This clone showed up just once. The genes are TRBV9 and TRBJ1-2; no clear D gene. There are 13 residues in the CDR3. Germline V gene data show CDR1 as SGDLS and CDR2 as YYNGEE. V was trimmed by 3 bases and J by 1 base, leaving 7 bases between them. The CDR3 nucleotides read TGTGCCAGCAGCGGGGCGGGTAACTATGGCTACACCTTC. This gives the protein CASSGAGNYGYTF.

J is TRBJ1-1 and V is TRBV19, with a tentative D call TRBD1 (6 bases). V was clipped by 7 bases and J by 1 base, with 13 bases between them. The CDR3 totals 14 residues. Germline lookup yields CDR1 LNHDA and CDR2 SQIVND (reference sequence). The CDR3 spells CASIQGLENTEAFF. CDR3 DNA sequence: TGTGCCAGTATCCAGGGGCTAGAGAACACTGAAGCTTTCTTT.

This clone appeared a single time. The chain combines TRBV14 with TRBJ1-2; D uncertain. The CDR3 length is 12 residues. Germline V gene sequence: CDR1 SGHDN, CDR2 FVKESK. Trimming took off 5 bases at V and 4 bases at J, with 8 bases between the two ends. The DNA for the CDR3 is TGTGCCAGCAGCGGGAGCGGCTATGGCTACACCTTC. Residues: CASSGSGYGYTF. The full variable domain, completed using reference TRBV14 and TRBJ1-2, is EAGVTQFPSHSVIEKGQTVTLRCDPISGHDNLYWYRRVMGKEIKFLLHFVKESKQDESGMPNNRFLAERTGGTYSTLKVQPAELEDSGVYFCASSGSGYGYTFGSGTRLTVV.

The chain combines TRBV15 with TRBJ1-2; 8 bases are shared with TRBD1. V trimming: 0 bases; J trimming: 7 bases; junction bases outside the gene matches: 13. CDR3 length: 17 residues. From germline, CDR1 is LNHNV and CDR2 YYDKDF (reference sequence). The CDR3 is CATSRDYDRGHASGYTF. DNA for the CDR3: TGTGCCACCAGCAGAGATTATGACAGGGGCCACGCCAGTGGCTACACCTTC.

The chain uses TRBV5-1 and TRBJ1-2, with D possibly TRBD1 on 5 matching bases. V gave up 2 bases and J gave up 2 bases, with 13 bases separating them. The CDR3 extends over 15 amino acids. In germline, CDR1 is SGHRS, CDR2 YFSETQ. The CDR3 spells CASSLGGAQNYGYTF. The CDR3 DNA reads TGCGCCAGCAGCTTAGGAGGGGCCCAAAACTATGGCTACACCTTC.

The chain combines TRBV6-5 with TRBJ2-3; 7 bases are a match to TRBD2. With V trimmed by 4 bases and J by 1 base, 5 bases remained unmatched. From germline, CDR1 is MNHEY and CDR2 SVGAGI. The CDR3 is 15 amino acids. CDR3 nucleotides: TGTGCCAGCAGTTCCCGTACTAGCGGCACAGATACGCAGTATTTT. This encodes CASSSRTSGTDTQYF.